This T cell receptor (beta chain) was documented in a study of T-cell reconstitution after alpha-beta-depleted transplantation in children. This sample's TCRbeta library carried unique molecular identifier barcodes. TCRdb called the PCR reads again in MiXCR, with one record for every CDR3 protein. The sample has roughly 400,000 distinct CDR3 sequences, around 21% seen once. This clonotype has a count of ten or more. This CDR3 contains 15 residues. Trimming shortened V by 5 bases and J by 5 bases, and 16 bases separated the two germline ends. This clonotype was sampled from a human donor who donated a stem cell graft to a child with acute myeloid leukemia. The gene calls are TRBV12-3 or TRBV12-4 and TRBJ1-5; D uncertain. The sample consisted of PBMCs from the stem cell graft donor, taken from the stem cell graft. The CDR3 DNA sequence: TGTGCCAGCAGTCCAGCTGGGCAGCCGCATCAGCCCCAGCATTTT. This translates into CASSPAGQPHQPQHF.